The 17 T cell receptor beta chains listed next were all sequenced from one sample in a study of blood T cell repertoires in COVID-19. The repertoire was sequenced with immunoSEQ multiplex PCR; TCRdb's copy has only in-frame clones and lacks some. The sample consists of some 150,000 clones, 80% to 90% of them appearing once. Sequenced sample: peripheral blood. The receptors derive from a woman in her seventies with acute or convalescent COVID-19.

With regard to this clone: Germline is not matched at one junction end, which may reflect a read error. The CDR3 is CSGVLLAGQGF. The DNA for the CDR3 is TGCAGTGGGGTTTTGTTAGCGGGACAGGGTTTT. The rearrangement uses TRBV20-1 and TRBJ1-4; TRBD1 matches at 9 bases. This CDR3 region has 11 residues. Germline V gene lookup returns CDR1 DFQATT and CDR2 SNEGSKA (reference sequence).

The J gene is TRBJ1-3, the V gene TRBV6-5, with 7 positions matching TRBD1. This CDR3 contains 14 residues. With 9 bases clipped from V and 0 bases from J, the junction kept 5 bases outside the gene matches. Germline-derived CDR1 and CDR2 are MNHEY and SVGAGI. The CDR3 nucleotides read TGTGCCAGTAGGACAGGCGTCTCTGGAAACACCATATATTTT. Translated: CASRTGVSGNTIYF.

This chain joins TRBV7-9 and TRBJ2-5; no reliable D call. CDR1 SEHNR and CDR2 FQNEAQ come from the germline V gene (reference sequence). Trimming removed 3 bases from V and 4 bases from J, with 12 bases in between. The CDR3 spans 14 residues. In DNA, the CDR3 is TGTGCCAGCAGCTTGGCCAGGCACGGAGAGACCCAGTACTTC. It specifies CASSLARHGETQYF.

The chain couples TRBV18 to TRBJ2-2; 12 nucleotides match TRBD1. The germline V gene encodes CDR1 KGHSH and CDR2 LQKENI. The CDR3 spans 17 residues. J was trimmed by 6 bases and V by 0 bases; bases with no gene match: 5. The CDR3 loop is CASSPPGQGAYSGELFF. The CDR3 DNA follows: TGTGCCAGCTCACCACCGGGACAGGGGGCGTACTCCGGGGAGCTGTTTTTT.

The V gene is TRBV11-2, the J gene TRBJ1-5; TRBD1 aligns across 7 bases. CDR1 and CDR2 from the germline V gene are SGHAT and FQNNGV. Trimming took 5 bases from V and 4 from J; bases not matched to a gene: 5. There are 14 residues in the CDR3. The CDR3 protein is CASSAGQHNQPQHF. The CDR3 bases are TGTGCCAGCAGCGCGGGACAGCATAATCAGCCCCAGCATTTT.

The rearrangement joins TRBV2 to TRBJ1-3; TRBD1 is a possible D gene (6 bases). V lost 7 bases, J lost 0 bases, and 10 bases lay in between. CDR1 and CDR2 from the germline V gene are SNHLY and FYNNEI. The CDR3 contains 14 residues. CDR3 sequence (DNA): TGTGCCAGCAACAGGGCCTACTCTGGAAACACCATATATTTT. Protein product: CASNRAYSGNTIYF.

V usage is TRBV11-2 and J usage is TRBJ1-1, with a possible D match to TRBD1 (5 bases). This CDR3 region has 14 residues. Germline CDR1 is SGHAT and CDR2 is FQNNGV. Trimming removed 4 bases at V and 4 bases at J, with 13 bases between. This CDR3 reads CASSSQGGGTEAFF. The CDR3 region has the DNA TGTGCCAGCAGCTCTCAGGGTGGTGGCACTGAAGCTTTCTTT.

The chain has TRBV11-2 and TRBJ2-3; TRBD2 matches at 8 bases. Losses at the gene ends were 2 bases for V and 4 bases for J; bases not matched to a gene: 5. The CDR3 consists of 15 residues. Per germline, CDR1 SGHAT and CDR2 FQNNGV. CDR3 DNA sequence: TGTGCCAGCAGCTTATTAGCGGGGTTCGCAGATACGCAGTATTTT. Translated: CASSLLAGFADTQYF.

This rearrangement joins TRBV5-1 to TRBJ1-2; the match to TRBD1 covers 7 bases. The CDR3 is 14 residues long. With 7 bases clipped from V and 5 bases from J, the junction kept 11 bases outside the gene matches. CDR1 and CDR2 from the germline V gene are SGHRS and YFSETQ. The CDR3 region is CASFIMGTVYGYTF. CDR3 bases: TGCGCCAGCTTTATAATGGGGACAGTTTATGGCTACACCTTC.

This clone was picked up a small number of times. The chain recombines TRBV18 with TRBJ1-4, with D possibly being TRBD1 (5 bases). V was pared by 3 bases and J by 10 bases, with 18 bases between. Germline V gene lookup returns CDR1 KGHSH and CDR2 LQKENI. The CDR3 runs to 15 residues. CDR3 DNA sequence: TGTGCCAGCTCACCTCAGGGAAAAGAAGTTGGAAAACTGTTTTTT. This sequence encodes CASSPQGKEVGKLFF.

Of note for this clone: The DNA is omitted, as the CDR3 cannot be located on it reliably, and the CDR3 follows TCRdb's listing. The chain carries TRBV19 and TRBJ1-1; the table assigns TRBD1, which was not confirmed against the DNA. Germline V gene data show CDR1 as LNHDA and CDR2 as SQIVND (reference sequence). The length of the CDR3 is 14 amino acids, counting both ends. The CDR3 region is CASTSVTGRTEAFF.

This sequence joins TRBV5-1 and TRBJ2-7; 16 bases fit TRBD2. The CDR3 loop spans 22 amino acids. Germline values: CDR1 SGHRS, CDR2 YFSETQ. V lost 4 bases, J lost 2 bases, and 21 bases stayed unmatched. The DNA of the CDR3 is TGCGCCAGCAGCCGGTTCGGGACTAGCGGGGGGGCTGTAGGTTTTTCCACCTACGAGCAGTACTTC. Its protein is CASSRFGTSGGAVGFSTYEQYF.

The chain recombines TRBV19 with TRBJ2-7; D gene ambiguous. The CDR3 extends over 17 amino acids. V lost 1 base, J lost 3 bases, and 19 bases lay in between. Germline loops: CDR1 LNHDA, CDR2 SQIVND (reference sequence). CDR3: CASSIALVRCSRYEQYV. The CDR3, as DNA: TGTGCCAGTAGTATAGCTCTTGTGCGATGTTCGCGCTACGAGCAGTACGTC.

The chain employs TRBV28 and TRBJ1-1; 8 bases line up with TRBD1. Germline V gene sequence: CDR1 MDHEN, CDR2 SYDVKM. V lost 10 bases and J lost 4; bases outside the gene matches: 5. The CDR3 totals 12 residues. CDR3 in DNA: TGTGCCACCCTGACAGGGGTCACTGAAGCTTTCTTT. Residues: CATLTGVTEAFF.

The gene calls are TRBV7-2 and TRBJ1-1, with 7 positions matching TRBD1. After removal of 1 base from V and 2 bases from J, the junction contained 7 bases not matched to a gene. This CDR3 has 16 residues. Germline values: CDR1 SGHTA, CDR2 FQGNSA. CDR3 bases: TGTGCCAGCAGCTTAGTCGGGCCAGGGGGTAACACTGAAGCTTTCTTT. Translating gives CASSLVGPGGNTEAFF.

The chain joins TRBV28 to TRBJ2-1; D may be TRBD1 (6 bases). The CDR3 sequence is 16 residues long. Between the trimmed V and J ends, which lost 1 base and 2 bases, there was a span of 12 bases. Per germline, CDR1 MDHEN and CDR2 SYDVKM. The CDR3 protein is CASSLYRVVTYNEQFF. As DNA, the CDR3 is TGTGCCAGCAGTTTATACAGGGTTGTCACCTACAATGAGCAGTTCTTC.

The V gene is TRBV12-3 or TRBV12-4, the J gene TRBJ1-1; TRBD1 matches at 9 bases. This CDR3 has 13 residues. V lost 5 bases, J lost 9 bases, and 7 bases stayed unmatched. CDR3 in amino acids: CASSTGTGTKAFF. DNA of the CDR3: TGTGCCAGCAGTACGGGGACAGGGACCAAAGCTTTCTTT.